This T cell receptor beta chain came from a study of cytomegalovirus exposure and HLA in healthy donors. Overall study findings and caveats: The classifier, whose performance was assessed in both the original and validation cohorts, reportedly diagnosed cytomegalovirus status with high specificity and sensitivity. Most observed TCR sequences were rare, whereas some public TCRs were detected in many donors.

Clones were read by immunoSEQ multiplex PCR, and TCRdb kept only the in-frame ones, dropping some. The repertoire holds tens of thousands of clones, roughly 96% seen once, with more than 0.65% in the top ten. A remark on this clone: Antigen specificity is unknown.

V lost 5 bases and J lost 0; bases outside the gene matches: 8. Germline V CDR1 and CDR2: SGHTA, FQGNSA. CDR3 length: 16 residues. J is TRBJ1-2 and V is TRBV7-2; 8 bases agree with TRBD1. What was sequenced was PBMCs. The TCR sequence derives from a man younger than 30 in good health and CMV-seronegative. CDR3 DNA: TGTGCCAGCAGCAAGCCGGGACAGGTAGCTAACTATGGCTACACCTTC. As protein: CASSKPGQVANYGYTF. Looking up the rest from reference TRBV7-2 and TRBJ1-2 gives the full variable domain: GAGVSQSPSNKVTEKGKDVELRCDPISGHTALYWYRQSLGQGLEFLIYFQGNSAPDKSGLPSDRFSAERTGGSVSTLTIQRTQQEDSAVYLCASSKPGQVANYGYTFGSGTRLTVV.